This paragraph reports one TCR beta chain. This sample is drawn from a study of long-term antiretroviral therapy in people with HIV. This was the immunoSEQ v3.0 assay at survey level. Libraries were prepared by immunoSEQ multiplex PCR; TCRdb keeps only in-frame clonotypes and omits some of them. The repertoire holds more than 25,000 clones, 80% to 90% seen once, with 8.3% in the top ten. The TCR sequence derives from a man aged 45-65 years with HIV. The sample consisted of unsorted PBMCs, taken 3.2 years before starting antiretroviral therapy.

CDR3 DNA: TGTGCCAGCAGCTTAATGGGGGTCAGAGAAATTAATTCACCCCTCCACTTT. The encoded protein is CASSLMGVREINSPLHF. This chain links TRBV7-2 with TRBJ1-6; TRBD1 is a possible D gene (5 bases). Per germline, CDR1 SGHTA and CDR2 FQGNSA. The CDR3 covers 17 residues. Trimming cost V 2 bases and J 6 bases, with 17 bases left between them.